A selection of T cell receptor beta chains follows, all from one sample in a study of T cell responses to AZD1222 COVID-19 vaccine. TCRdb's table, derived via immunoSEQ multiplex PCR, lists solely in-frame clones and lacks some. The data hold 200,000 or so clones, with 85% to 95% observed a single time. Material: peripheral blood, obtained on day 0 of AZD1222 vaccination. The receptors here all came from an adult in good health. Both conserved end residues are part of each CDR3. Each record gives: V gene, clone size, J gene, D gene, CDR3 DNA, CDR3 protein. D genes are given only for firm matches. Clone sizes are given selectively: once, few, many, or a class where the clone is expanded.

TRBV7-8,.,TRBJ2-6,.,TGTGCCAGCAGCAGAACGGGACTCCTCTCTGGGGCCAACGTCCTGACTTTC,CASSRTGLLSGANVLTF
TRBV7-8,.,TRBJ2-3,TRBD2,TGTGCCAGCAGTGGGCGGGAGGGCACAGATACGCAGTATTTT,CASSGREGTDTQYF
TRBV5-8,.,TRBJ2-5,TRBD2,TGTGCCAGCGAGACTAGCGGTTCAGAGACCCAGTACTTC,CASETSGSETQYF
TRBV7-2,.,TRBJ2-1,TRBD1,TGTGCCAGCAGCCCCCAACGGACAGGGGGGGATGAGCAGTTCTTC,CASSPQRTGGDEQFF
TRBV28,.,TRBJ2-7,.,TGTGCCACCCTACCCGGGAGACCCTACGAGCAGTACTTC,CATLPGRPYEQYF
TRBV28,.,TRBJ1-4,TRBD1,TGTGCCAGCAGGCCTCCGGGACAGATTAATGAAAAACTGTTTTTT,CASRPPGQINEKLFF
TRBV10-3,.,TRBJ2-1,.,TGTGCCATCAGACGAGGGGATGAGCAGTTCTTC,CAIRRGDEQFF
TRBV12-3/TRBV12-4,.,TRBJ2-1,.,TGTGCCAGCAGTTTACAAATGGGCAATGAGCAGTTCTTC,CASSLQMGNEQFF
TRBV6-2/TRBV6-3,.,TRBJ2-7,.,TGTGCCAGCAGTTACCGTCCCGAGACGATCGCTTCGGCCTACGAGCAGTACTTC,CASSYRPETIASAYEQYF
TRBV19,.,TRBJ1-4,TRBD1,TGTGCCAGTAGGACACCGGGACAGGGAAATACTGAAAAACTGTTTTTT,CASRTPGQGNTEKLFF
TRBV5-1,.,TRBJ1-1,.,TGCGCCAGCAGCTTGGCCGGGGGTAAGAACACTGAAGCTTTCTTT,CASSLAGGKNTEAFF
TRBV19,.,TRBJ2-6,TRBD1,TGTGCCAGTACTATTAGGACAGGGGGCGCTGGGGCCAACGTCCTGACTTTC,CASTIRTGGAGANVLTF
TRBV7-3,once,TRBJ2-7,.,TGTGCCAGCAGCTTAGAGTTCGACGAGCAGTACTTC,CASSLEFDEQYF
TRBV7-6,.,TRBJ1-1,TRBD1,TGTGCCAGCAGCCTTTGGACAGGGAAGAACACTGAAGCTTTCTTT,CASSLWTGKNTEAFF
TRBV12-3/TRBV12-4,.,TRBJ2-5,.,TGTGCCAGCAGTCCTAAAGAGACCCAGTACTTC,CASSPKETQYF
TRBV7-8,.,TRBJ2-3,.,TGTGCCAGCAGCTTAGGACAGGTCCCCACAGATACGCAGTATTTT,CASSLGQVPTDTQYF
TRBV24-1,.,TRBJ2-3,.,TGTGCCACCAGTCGTAACCCGCCGTATTTT,CATSRNPPYF
TRBV6-6,.,TRBJ1-2,.,TGTGCCAGCAGTTCTCAGGGCGACGGCTACACCTTC,CASSSQGDGYTF
TRBV7-2,.,TRBJ1-5,.,TGTGCCAGCAGCGCTAGCCGGTACAATCAGCCCCAGCATTTT,CASSASRYNQPQHF
TRBV5-5,.,TRBJ2-1,.,TGTGCCAGCAGCTGGCACAATGAGCAGTTCTTC,CASSWHNEQFF
TRBV27,.,TRBJ1-1,TRBD1,TGTGCCAGCAGTTTGACGACCGGGACAGGGTCTTTCTTT,CASSLTTGTGSFF
TRBV27,.,TRBJ2-7,.,TGTGCCAGCAGTTTAGGGGTAGACGAGCAGTACTTC,CASSLGVDEQYF
TRBV28,.,TRBJ2-2,.,TGTGCCAGCAACCTACCCCCATGGCCCAGGGACTCCAACACCGGGGAGCTGTTTTTT,CASNLPPWPRDSNTGELFF
TRBV6-4,few,TRBJ1-1,.,TGTGCCAGCAGTCCAGGTGAGGGGTCTGAAGCTTTCTTT,CASSPGEGSEAFF
TRBV13,.,TRBJ1-1,TRBD1,TGTGCCAGCAGCTCCACAGGGGGGGGGAACACTGAAGCTTTCTTT,CASSSTGGGNTEAFF
TRBV14,.,TRBJ2-1,TRBD2,TGTGCCAGCAGCCAGTCCGGACTAGCGGAGCAGTTCTTC,CASSQSGLAEQFF
TRBV28,.,TRBJ2-7,.,TGTGCCAGCAGCCCTCCCCGGGACTCCTACGAGCAGTACTTC,CASSPPRDSYEQYF
TRBV5-8,few,TRBJ2-7,TRBD1,TGTGCCAGCAGCAATTTTCTGGACAGGGGAAGCTACGAGCAGTACTTC,CASSNFLDRGSYEQYF
TRBV6-5,.,TRBJ1-1,.,TGTGCCAGCAGTCCGGGGCTATACGGTGAAGCTTTCTTT,CASSPGLYGEAFF
TRBV3-1/TRBV3-2,once,TRBJ1-4,.,TGTGCCAGCAGCCCGGGGGCGGCGGGAGTTAATGAAAAACTGTTTTTT,CASSPGAAGVNEKLFF
TRBV5-1,.,TRBJ2-5,.,TGCGCCAGCAGCTTGGCCGGGGAGACCCAGTACTTC,CASSLAGETQYF
TRBV7-9,.,TRBJ2-7,.,TGTGCCAGCAGCTTAATGCCTTACGAGCAGTACTTC,CASSLMPYEQYF
TRBV2,.,TRBJ1-3,TRBD1,TGTGCCAGCAGTGACGCAGGGGGCTTCGACACCATATATTTT,CASSDAGGFDTIYF
TRBV5-1,.,TRBJ1-1,.,TGCGCCAGCAGCAATCGGGACGGCGGGGACACTGAAGCTTTCTTT,CASSNRDGGDTEAFF
TRBV20-1,.,TRBJ1-4,.,TGCAGTACTAGTATAGACAGTTCAACTAATGAAAAACTGTTTTTT,CSTSIDSSTNEKLFF
TRBV29-1,.,TRBJ1-4,.,TGCAGCGTTGGTCGGCTGGGGCGAGGGGAAAAACTGTTTTTT,CSVGRLGRGEKLFF
TRBV11-2,.,TRBJ1-4,TRBD1,TGTGCCAGCAGCCATCCGGGACAGGGTATCGAAAAACTGTTTTTT,CASSHPGQGIEKLFF
TRBV28,.,TRBJ2-1,.,TGTGCCAGCAGTTCCCGGCAGGGGTACTACAATGAGCAGTTCTTC,CASSSRQGYYNEQFF
TRBV27,.,TRBJ2-7,TRBD2,TGTGCCAGCAGTTTCGGCACTAGCGGTTACGAGCAGTACTTC,CASSFGTSGYEQYF
TRBV9,.,TRBJ2-5,TRBD2,TGTGCCAGCAGCCAGTCCCTAGCGGGAGTGTTGGGCGAGACCCAGTACTTC,CASSQSLAGVLGETQYF
TRBV2,.,TRBJ1-6,TRBD1,TGTGCCAGCAGGAGGGACAGGGATAATTCACCCCTCCACTTT,CASRRDRDNSPLHF
TRBV18,.,TRBJ2-2,TRBD1,TGTGCCAGCTCACCACGAAGGGACAGGAACACCGGGGAGCTGTTTTTT,CASSPRRDRNTGELFF
TRBV7-9,.,TRBJ2-7,.,TGTGCCAGCAGCCCCCCCCCGGGTACGGGCTCCTACGAGCAGTACTTC,CASSPPPGTGSYEQYF
TRBV11-3,.,TRBJ2-1,TRBD2,TGTGCCAGCAGCCACCGCGGGGGCTACAATGAGCAGTTCTTC,CASSHRGGYNEQFF
TRBV14,.,TRBJ1-1,TRBD1,TGTGCCAGCAGCCGGGACAGGCTTTTAGGCACTGAAGCTTTCTTT,CASSRDRLLGTEAFF
TRBV2,.,TRBJ1-5,.,TGTGCCAGCAGCGGACCGATCAATCAGCCCCAGCATTTT,CASSGPINQPQHF
TRBV7-9,.,TRBJ2-4,TRBD1,TGTGCCAGCAGCTTAGCACAGGGGTCCAAAAACATTCAGTACTTC,CASSLAQGSKNIQYF
TRBV29-1,.,TRBJ2-1,TRBD2,TGCAGCGTTGTTGGTCTAGCGGGGTCCCCTGAGCAGTTCTTC,CSVVGLAGSPEQFF
TRBV7-9,once,TRBJ2-2,.,TGTGCCAGCAGGAAGAGGGGAGCCGGGACGGTGAACACCGGGGAGCTGTTTTTT,CASRKRGAGTVNTGELFF